These 24 T cell receptor beta chains were all obtained from the same sample, sequenced in a study of molecular identifiers for immune sequencing clone quantification. TCRdb itself ran the PCR reads through MiXCR, one entry per CDR3 protein. This repertoire shows some 320,000 distinct CDR3 sequences, about 23% found once; its top ten account for 0.65% to 0.75%. The sequencing sample was made of naive CD8+ T cells from blood, with Jurkat cell RNA spiked in. Subset described: FACS-sorted CD8+CD4-CCR7+CD45RA+ naive T cells. Source of these receptors: a human donor in good health. Some libraries in this study had Jurkat cell RNA spiked in.

This clonotype was picked up many times. The gene calls are TRBV7-9 and TRBJ2-4, with 10 bases fitting TRBD1. Trimming cost V 4 bases and J 3 bases; bases outside gene matches: 6. The CDR3 contains 16 residues. Germline V gene data show CDR1 as SEHNR and CDR2 as FQNEAQ (reference sequence). The CDR3: CASSSTGTGVKNIQYF. CDR3 DNA sequence: TGTGCCAGCAGCTCCACCGGGACAGGGGTCAAAAACATTCAGTACTTC.

This clonotype was detected ten times or more. This sequence joins TRBV29-1 and TRBJ2-4; 9 bases match TRBD2. Germline V CDR1 and CDR2: SQVTM, ANQGSEA. CDR3 size: 16 residues. Trimming cost V 1 base and J 4 bases; bases outside gene matches: 8. The CDR3 DNA follows: TGCAGCGTTGAAGGGACACTAGCGGGTAATAAAAACATTCAGTACTTC. This translates into CSVEGTLAGNKNIQYF.

The chain employs TRBV5-8 and TRBJ1-5; D remains ambiguous. Per the germline V gene, CDR1 is SGHTS and CDR2 is YDEGEE. This CDR3 spans 10 amino acids. Trimming shortened V by 7 bases and J by 9 bases, and 8 bases separated the two germline ends. The CDR3 protein is CASLRGPQHF. CDR3 nucleotide sequence: TGTGCCAGCCTTCGCGGGCCCCAGCATTTT.

Regarding this clonotype: Lacking the conserved final phenylalanine or tryptophan, this CDR3 likely reflects a read error. CDR3 amino acids: CASSWTVDSAFS. CDR3 DNA sequence: TGCGCCAGCAGCTGGACAGTGGATTCAGCTTTCTCT. The chain has TRBV5-1 and TRBJ1-1, with D possibly TRBD1 on 6 matching bases. Germline loops: CDR1 SGHRS, CDR2 YFSETQ. V was cut by 3 bases and J by 10 bases, with 13 bases left in between. The CDR3 length is 12 residues.

With respect to this clonotype: This clone may be a read error of a much larger clone one base away. The chain has TRBV4-3 and TRBJ1-3; 9 bases line up with TRBD1. Per the germline V gene, CDR1 is LGHNA and CDR2 is YSLEER. This CDR3 is built from 15 residues. The CDR3: CASSQDRGPGNPIYF. The CDR3 nucleotides are TGCGCCAGCAGCCAGGACAGGGGTCCTGGAAACCCCATATATTTT.

This clonotype has at least ten counts. This chain uses TRBV11-2 with TRBJ2-1; 8 nucleotides align to TRBD1. Per germline, CDR1 SGHAT and CDR2 FQNNGV. V trimming: 5 bases; J trimming: 4 bases; junction bases outside the gene matches: 7. This CDR3 is 15 amino acids long. CDR3: CASSQDRDSYNEQFF. CDR3 DNA: TGTGCCAGCAGCCAGGACAGGGACTCGTACAATGAGCAGTTCTTC. Drawing the rest from reference TRBV11-2 and TRBJ2-1, the complete variable domain is EAGVAQSPRYKIIEKRQSVAFWCNPISGHATLYWYQQILGQGPKLLIQFQNNGVVDDSQLPKDRFSAERLKGVDSTLKIQPAKLEDSAVYLCASSQDRDSYNEQFFGPGTRLTVL.

This clonotype has at least ten counts. V and J are TRBV29-1 and TRBJ1-4, with 8 bases fitting TRBD1. The junction had 9 bases not matched to a gene; V was cut back by 4 bases and J by 5 bases. Germline CDR1 is SQVTM and CDR2 is ANQGSEA. This CDR3 is built from 15 residues. The CDR3 loop reads CSVGTLDRENEKLFF. The CDR3 DNA reads as TGCAGCGTTGGAACCTTGGACAGGGAGAATGAAAAACTGTTTTTT.

This clonotype has a count of ten or more. This sequence joins TRBV5-1 and TRBJ1-5; D possibly corresponds to TRBD1 (6 bases). V lost 0 bases and J 5 bases, leaving 9 bases between the germline ends. Germline lookup yields CDR1 SGHRS and CDR2 YFSETQ. CDR3 length: 14 residues. DNA for the CDR3: TGCGCCAGCAGCTTGGAGGCAGGGGATCAGCCCCAGCATTTT. This translates into CASSLEAGDQPQHF.

The sample holds many counts of this clonotype. The chain links TRBV7-2 to TRBJ2-7; a weak D match, TRBD1 (5 bases). CDR1 SGHTA and CDR2 FQGNSA come from the germline V gene. The CDR3 contains 12 residues. Trimming left V 5 bases short and J 3 bases short, with 8 bases between. CDR3 DNA: TGTGCCAGCAGCGGGCAGGGCTACGAGCAGTACTTC. Translating gives CASSGQGYEQYF.

The sample holds a few counts of this clonotype. CDR3 sequence: CASSSERATYNEQFF. The DNA of the CDR3 is TGTGCCAGTAGTTCGGAGAGGGCAACCTACAATGAGCAGTTCTTC. The chain employs TRBV19 and TRBJ2-1; tentatively, D is TRBD2 (5 bases). V gave up 5 bases and J gave up 2 bases, with 13 bases separating them. This CDR3 is 15 amino acids long. Germline V gene data show CDR1 as LNHDA and CDR2 as SQIVND (reference sequence). Full variable domain (rest looked up from reference TRBV19 and TRBJ2-1): DGGITQSPKYLFRKEGQNVTLSCEQNLNHDAMYWYRQDPGQGLRLIYYSQIVNDFQKGDIAEGYSVSREKKESFPLTVTSAQKNPTAFYLCASSSERATYNEQFFGPGTRLTVL.

V and J are TRBV27 and TRBJ1-1, with a possible D match to TRBD1 (5 bases). Trimming took 0 bases from V and 8 from J, leaving 10 bases between them. There are 13 residues in the CDR3. Germline CDR1 MNHEY, CDR2 SMNVEV (reference sequence). The CDR3 DNA follows: TGTGCCAGCAGTTTATCCCCCAGGGTCGAAGCTTTCTTT. This sequence encodes CASSLSPRVEAFF.

This chain links TRBV20-1 with TRBJ2-7; 7 bases are shared with TRBD1. Trimming cost V 3 bases and J 6 bases; bases outside gene matches: 14. Germline V lookup: CDR1 DFQATT, CDR2 SNEGSKA (reference sequence). The CDR3 is 15 residues long. DNA of the CDR3: TGCAGTGCTAGGGTCCTGGGACAGAGGGGATTCGAGCAGTACTTC. Encoded protein: CSARVLGQRGFEQYF.

There are a few counts of this clonotype. This chain uses TRBV12-3 or TRBV12-4 with TRBJ2-5; 13 bases line up with TRBD2. There are 16 residues in the CDR3. J was trimmed by 5 bases and V by 4 bases; bases with no gene match: 7. The CDR3 nucleotides read TGTGCCAGCAGTTCTCGGACTAGCGGGAGTTCGGAGACCCAGTACTTC. This translates into CASSSRTSGSSETQYF.

Ten or more counts support this clonotype. J is TRBJ2-7 and V is TRBV6-6; D remains ambiguous. The CDR3 is 11 residues long. The V and J ends lost 0 bases and 6 bases respectively, with 3 bases between them. The germline V gene encodes CDR1 MNHNY and CDR2 SVGAGI (reference sequence). In DNA, the CDR3 is TGTGCCAGCAGTTACTCGAGCGAGCAGTACTTC. This encodes CASSYSSEQYF.

The chain combines TRBV7-8 with TRBJ2-7; the D gene is possibly TRBD1 (6 bases). Germline V gene lookup returns CDR1 SGHVS and CDR2 FQNEAQ. The CDR3 totals 17 residues. Trimming stripped 2 bases from V and 3 bases from J, with 20 bases between. CDR3 coding DNA: TGTGCCAGCAGCTTATCCGGGGTTTGGACAGCAGACTACGAGCAGTACTTC. It specifies CASSLSGVWTADYEQYF. Combining the CDR3 with reference TRBV7-8 and TRBJ2-7 gives the whole variable domain GAGVSQSPRYKVAKRGQDVALRCDPISGHVSLFWYQQALGQGPEFLTYFQNEAQLDKSGLPSDRFFAERPEGSVSTLKIQRTQQEDSAVYLCASSLSGVWTADYEQYFGPGTRLTVT.

This clonotype was observed a few times. V and J are TRBV4-3 and TRBJ1-5; 8 bases fit TRBD1. Germline CDR1 and CDR2: LGHNA and YSLEER. Trimming at V came to 0 bases and at J to 3 bases, leaving 10 bases not matched to a gene. There are 18 residues in the CDR3. The CDR3 region is CASSQDTLGTGANQPQHF. CDR3 DNA sequence: TGCGCCAGCAGCCAAGATACTCTCGGGACAGGAGCCAATCAGCCCCAGCATTTT.

J is TRBJ1-5 and V is TRBV14; the D gene is possibly TRBD1 (5 bases). The CDR3 runs 15 residues. Germline values: CDR1 SGHDN, CDR2 FVKESK. V lost 6 bases and J lost 7, with 19 bases in between. The CDR3 here is CASSPTQGSLQPQHF. CDR3 in DNA: TGTGCCAGCAGTCCTACCCAGGGATCGTTGCAGCCCCAGCATTTT.

The chain recombines TRBV20-1 with TRBJ2-7; tentative D call: TRBD2 (6 bases). The V end lost 0 bases, the J end lost 4 bases, and 16 bases lay between the germline ends. Germline CDR1 is DFQATT and CDR2 is SNEGSKA (reference sequence). The CDR3 runs 15 residues. CDR3 residues: CSARDSGLLTYEQYF. CDR3 coding DNA: TGCAGTGCTAGAGACTCGGGACTCCTGACGTACGAGCAGTACTTC.

V is TRBV28 and J is TRBJ1-5, with 7 bases lining up with TRBD1. This CDR3 spans 15 amino acids. The V segment lost 5 bases and the J segment 3 bases; nucleotides outside the gene matches: 7. In germline, CDR1 is MDHEN, CDR2 SYDVKM. The CDR3: CASSPRGLVNQPQHF. The CDR3 DNA follows: TGTGCCAGCAGTCCAAGGGGGCTGGTCAATCAGCCCCAGCATTTT.

Only a few counts were recorded for this clonotype. The V call is TRBV7-3, the J call TRBJ2-3; TRBD2 aligns across 8 bases. The CDR3 runs to 18 residues. Germline CDR1 reads SGHTA; CDR2 reads FQGTGA. Trimming removed 3 bases from V and 3 bases from J; junction bases left unmatched: 14. DNA for the CDR3: TGTGCCAGCAGCTTGGGCGCGATTCCGGGAGGGCCGACAGATACGCAGTATTTT. Protein product: CASSLGAIPGGPTDTQYF. Full variable domain (missing parts from reference TRBV7-3 and TRBJ2-3): GAGVSQTPSNKVTEKGKYVELRCDPISGHTALYWYRQSLGQGPEFLIYFQGTGAADDSGLPNDRFFAVRPEGSVSTLKIQRTERGDSAVYLCASSLGAIPGGPTDTQYFGPGTRLTVL.

The chain uses TRBV7-7 and TRBJ2-2, with D maybe TRBD1 (5 bases). The CDR3 totals 16 residues. Germline CDR1 SSHAT, CDR2 FNYEAQ (reference sequence). With 4 bases removed from V and 4 bases from J, the gap between germline ends came to 16 bases. CDR3 DNA sequence: TGTGCCAGCAGCTCCCCCCATGGGGCCTCCACCGGGGAGCTGTTTTTT. The encoded protein is CASSSPHGASTGELFF.

Of note for this clonotype: This may be a read error, as it is one base from a much larger clone. The conserved closing phenylalanine or tryptophan is absent in this CDR3, likely reflecting a read error. The genes are TRBV29-1 and TRBJ2-3; no definite D call. The CDR3 runs to 11 residues. Trimming left V 4 bases short and J 2 bases short, with 4 bases between. CDR1 is SQVTM, CDR2 ANQGSEA, per germline. DNA for the CDR3: TGCAGCGTTGTATTCACAGATACGCAGTATGTT. This sequence encodes CSVVFTDTQYV.

The CDR3 is CASSQDRSGSHQETQYF. For the CDR3, the DNA is TGCGCCAGCAGCCAAGATCGTAGCGGGAGCCACCAAGAGACCCAGTACTTC. The chain recombines TRBV4-3 with TRBJ2-5; 9 nucleotides align to TRBD2. The V and J ends lost 0 bases and 0 bases, in that order; junction bases with no gene match: 5. In germline, CDR1 is LGHNA, CDR2 YSLEER. This CDR3 has 17 amino acids.

The CDR3 sequence is CASSYELSNQPQHF. The CDR3 DNA reads as TGTGCCAGCAGTTACGAACTGAGCAATCAGCCCCAGCATTTT. This rearrangement joins TRBV6-2 or TRBV6-3 to TRBJ1-5; D is ambiguous. The V gene lost 2 bases and the J gene lost 1 base, with 6 bases spanning the gap. The CDR3 runs to 14 residues. Germline V CDR1 and CDR2: MNHEY, SVGEGT.